This T cell receptor beta chain was identified in a study of CD8+ T cells in alopecia areata. Trimming stripped 5 bases from V and 13 bases from J, with 13 bases between. There are 11 residues in the CDR3. Per germline, CDR1 SGHNT and CDR2 YYREEE (reference sequence). Documented treatment: oral pan-JAK inhibitor, 5-10 mg twice daily. TCR sequencing used cDNA made by reverse transcription of extracted RNA. Clones were read by immunoSEQ multiplex PCR, and TCRdb kept only the in-frame ones, dropping some. The table shows 110,000 to 150,000 clones, with roughly 86% occurring only once. The TCR was taken from a human donor with alopecia areata. Sequences were derived from CD8+ T cells sorted from blood, sampled at week 4, from a patient treated with tofacitinib. The chain joins TRBV5-4 to TRBJ2-1; TRBD1 is a possible D gene (6 bases). The CDR3 DNA reads TGTGCCAGCAGACAGGACAGTAGCCAGTTCTTC. Its protein product is CASRQDSSQFF.